The 19 T cell receptor beta chains below come from one sample, sequenced in a study of technical replicates of blood from a handful of donors. Repertoires were generated with immunoSEQ multiplex PCR, while TCRdb's copy carries only in-frame clones and drops some. The data contain tens of thousands of clones, around 94% of them singletons. Source material: T cells isolated from PBMCs. The source of these receptors is a human donor in good health.

Only one count was recorded for this clone. The V call is TRBV9, the J call TRBJ2-2; tentative D call: TRBD1 (5 bases). Germline V gene lookup returns CDR1 SGDLS and CDR2 YYNGEE. The CDR3 is 16 amino acids. V was shortened by 0 bases and J by 6 bases, with 15 bases between the two germline ends. For the CDR3, the DNA is TGTGCCAGCAGCGTAGTAGGGCAGGGAATCGCCGGGGAGCTGTTTTTT. It encodes CASSVVGQGIAGELFF.

The V and J genes are TRBV12-5 and TRBJ1-5, with D possibly TRBD1 on 6 matching bases. Germline CDR1 LGHNT, CDR2 FRNRAP. V was trimmed by 4 bases and J by 3 bases, leaving 10 bases between them. CDR3 length: 14 residues. CDR3 coding DNA: TGTGCTAGTGGTTACGGACAGAACAATCAGCCCCAGCATTTT. Its protein is CASGYGQNNQPQHF.

The rearrangement uses TRBV5-1 and TRBJ1-5; D uncertain. Germline assignment: CDR1 SGHRS and CDR2 YFSETQ. V was pared by 6 bases and J by 5 bases, with 12 bases between. CDR3 length: 13 amino acids. DNA for the CDR3: TGCGCCAGCAAAGCCATATCACATCAGCCCCAGCATTTT. It specifies CASKAISHQPQHF.

The rearrangement links TRBV27 to TRBJ2-7, with a possible D match to TRBD2 (6 bases). The germline V gene has CDR1 MNHEY and CDR2 SMNVEV (reference sequence). This CDR3 comprises 18 residues. The V and J ends lost 6 bases and 3 bases respectively, with 27 bases between them. The CDR3 bases are TGTGCCAGCAGGACTCTCGGGACTCGGACCCACTACTACTACGAGCAGTACTTC. Residues: CASRTLGTRTHYYYEQYF.

This chain uses TRBV14 with TRBJ1-4, with a tentative D call TRBD1 (5 bases). Germline V lookup: CDR1 SGHDN, CDR2 FVKESK. The CDR3 loop spans 15 amino acids. Trimming took 0 bases from V and 3 from J, leaving 8 bases between them. The CDR3, as DNA: TGTGCCAGCAGCCAAGACCGACAGCCTAATGAAAAACTGTTTTTT. Protein sequence: CASSQDRQPNEKLFF.

In nucleotides, the CDR3 is TGTGCCAGCAGTGAAACCCAGGGGACTAGCGGATCCACAGATACGCAGTATTTT. Translation: CASSETQGTSGSTDTQYF. The V gene is TRBV6-1, the J gene TRBJ2-3; 11 bases are a match to TRBD2. Germline lookup yields CDR1 MNHNS and CDR2 SASEGT. Losses at the gene ends were 2 bases for V and 2 bases for J; bases not matched to a gene: 9. This CDR3 is 18 amino acids long.

V and J are TRBV7-9 and TRBJ2-2, with D maybe TRBD1 (6 bases). The CDR3 extends over 13 amino acids. V was trimmed by 6 bases and J by 4 bases, leaving 9 bases between them. The germline V gene encodes CDR1 SEHNR and CDR2 FQNEAQ (reference sequence). The CDR3 DNA is TGTGCCAGCAGTATACAGGGCACCGGGGAGCTGTTTTTT. Protein sequence: CASSIQGTGELFF.

The rearrangement uses TRBV15 and TRBJ1-2, with D possibly TRBD1 on 6 matching bases. This CDR3 is 16 amino acids long. The germline gives CDR1 LNHNV, CDR2 YYDKDF (reference sequence). V lost 0 bases and J lost 2, with 13 bases in between. DNA of the CDR3: TGTGCCACCAGCAGAGATGTTGGGACACCGAACTATGGCTACACCTTC. The encoded protein is CATSRDVGTPNYGYTF.

In the case of this clone: Without the conserved terminal phenylalanine or tryptophan, this CDR3 likely stems from a read error. No DNA is shown, since the ends of the CDR3 on it are uncertain; the CDR3 is the one TCRdb lists. This chain links TRBV28 with TRBJ1-1; the table gives TRBD1 as D, unverified against the DNA. The CDR3 has 10 amino acids, counting both end residues. Germline V CDR1 and CDR2: MDHEN, SYDVKM. CDR3 sequence reads: CASISLRGRG.

The chain carries TRBV6-1 and TRBJ2-4; D call uncertain. The CDR3 has 15 residues. CDR1 is MNHNS and CDR2 is SASEGT in the germline V gene. V dropped 7 bases and J dropped 0 bases, with 13 bases sitting between them. As DNA, the CDR3 is TGTGCCAGCACCCGAAGCGTCCAAGCCAAAAACATTCAGTACTTC. Its translation: CASTRSVQAKNIQYF.

V gene TRBV4-2 combines with J gene TRBJ2-2, with a possible D match to TRBD2 (6 bases). The CDR3 covers 17 residues. Trimming took off 0 bases at V and 4 bases at J, with 15 bases between the two ends. Per germline, CDR1 LGHNA and CDR2 YNFKEQ. DNA of the CDR3: TGTGCCAGCAGCCAAGACCCGGACTATGGAGGCACCGGGGAGCTGTTTTTT. As protein: CASSQDPDYGGTGELFF.

The chain uses TRBV19 and TRBJ2-7; possibly TRBD2 for D (5 bases). Germline CDR1 is LNHDA and CDR2 is SQIVND (reference sequence). This CDR3 spans 15 amino acids. The germline V and J ends were trimmed by 1 base and 3 bases, with 13 bases remaining between them. The CDR3 loop reads CASSIGKRLVYEQYF. In nucleotides, the CDR3 is TGTGCCAGTAGTATAGGGAAGCGGCTAGTCTACGAGCAGTACTTC.

V gene TRBV4-1 combines with J gene TRBJ1-3; 8 nucleotides line up with TRBD1. CDR1 and CDR2 from the germline V gene are MGHRA and YSYEKL. CDR3 length: 15 amino acids. V lost 4 bases to trimming and J lost 2 bases; unmatched junction nucleotides: 4. CDR3 loop: CASSRGQGAGNTIYF. In DNA form, the CDR3 reads TGCGCCAGCAGCCGCGGACAGGGTGCTGGAAACACCATATATTTT.

The CDR3 region is CASSEQGGPYSNQPQHF. CDR3 DNA: TGCGCCAGCAGTGAGCAGGGGGGCCCATATAGCAATCAGCCCCAGCATTTT. The chain recombines TRBV10-2 with TRBJ1-5; 7 nucleotides match TRBD1. V shed 2 bases, J shed 0 bases, and the junction held 7 bases outside the gene matches. This CDR3 is 17 amino acids long. Germline lookup yields CDR1 WSHSY and CDR2 SAAADI.

The chain is built from TRBV4-1 and TRBJ2-7; possibly TRBD1 for D (5 bases). CDR3 length equals 15 residues. Trimming took 0 bases from V and 7 from J, leaving 16 bases between them. Germline CDR1 reads MGHRA; CDR2 reads YSYEKL. DNA for the CDR3: TGCGCCAGCAGCCAAGATATCGGTACAGGCTGGGAGCAGTACTTC. This codes for CASSQDIGTGWEQYF.

The V and J genes are TRBV5-4 and TRBJ2-7, with 7 bases that match TRBD1. V lost 5 bases to trimming and J lost 7 bases; unmatched junction nucleotides: 9. This CDR3 has 13 amino acids. Germline lookup yields CDR1 SGHNT and CDR2 YYREEE (reference sequence). CDR3 coding DNA: TGTGCCAGCAGTCCTAGACAGGGACGGGAGCAGTACTTC. Its protein product is CASSPRQGREQYF. The full variable domain, with the rest looked up from reference TRBV5-4 and TRBJ2-7, is ETGVTQSPTHLIKTRGQQVTLRCSSQSGHNTVSWYQQALGQGPQFIFQYYREEENGRGNFPPRFSGLQFPNYSSELNVNALELDDSALYLCASSPRQGREQYFGPGTRLTVT.

The gene calls are TRBV21-1 and TRBJ2-5; the table calls TRBD1, which could not be checked here. TRBV21-1 is noted as a pseudogene. This CDR3 has 13 residues. CDR3 residues: CASSKGGVETQYF. The CDR3 region has the DNA TGTGCCAGCAGCAAAGGGGGCGTAGAGACCCAGTACTTC.

The J gene is TRBJ1-4, the V gene TRBV30; D gene ambiguous. CDR1 is GTSNPN and CDR2 is SVGIG in the germline V gene (reference sequence). V was clipped by 7 bases and J by 6 bases, with 12 bases between them. The CDR3 runs to 12 residues. The CDR3 region is CASGLRHEKLFF. Here the CDR3 DNA reads TGTGCCTCGGGATTAAGGCATGAAAAACTGTTTTTT.

The chain links TRBV27 to TRBJ2-7; a possible D gene is TRBD1 (6 bases). CDR1 and CDR2 from the germline V gene are MNHEY and SMNVEV (reference sequence). There are 15 residues in the CDR3. The ends were cut back, 5 bases at V and 4 bases at J, with 18 bases in the middle. The DNA of the CDR3 is TGTGCCAGCAGTCCAAGGACAGCCCATCTGTACGAGCAGTACTTC. It codes for CASSPRTAHLYEQYF.